This T cell receptor (beta chain) was captured in a study of identical twins. TCRdb called the 5' RACE reads again in MiXCR, with one record for every CDR3 protein. The table records about 520,000 distinct CDR3 sequences, approximately 22% of them present only once. CDR3 length: 15 amino acids. The germline V gene has CDR1 SGHVS and CDR2 FQNEAQ. The V gene lost 1 base and the J gene lost 1 base, with 10 bases spanning the gap. These data are also associated with another study on T cells expressing NK-cell markers. From that study: The CD3+CD56-NKG2C+ fraction was also led by these clonotypes in four donors.

The sequenced material came from CD4+ T cells sorted from blood. This TCR was sampled from a young woman in good health. The chain recombines TRBV7-8 with TRBJ1-1; tentatively, D is TRBD1 (5 bases). CDR3: CASSLGRGRNTEAFF. CDR3 coding DNA: TGTGCCAGCAGCTTAGGAAGGGGCAGGAACACTGAAGCTTTCTTT. Variable domain in full (rest from reference TRBV7-8 and TRBJ1-1): GAGVSQSPRYKVAKRGQDVALRCDPISGHVSLFWYQQALGQGPEFLTYFQNEAQLDKSGLPSDRFFAERPEGSVSTLKIQRTQQEDSAVYLCASSLGRGRNTEAFFGQGTRLTVV.